Below, 27 T cell receptor beta chains from the same sample are listed, as sequenced in a study of human T cells and chemical hapten exposure. This sample's time point: patch test 3, about 24 weeks after DPC sensitization. Treatment noted: therapeutic diphenylcyclopropenone sensitization with weekly scalp DPC. TCRdb reprocessed the RACE reads via MiXCR and lists one record per CDR3 protein. The data hold roughly 200,000 distinct CDR3 sequences, with approximately 24% observed a single time. Sequencing was performed on whole blood, taken in connection with sensitization to the hapten diphenylcyclopropenone (DPC). Source of these receptors: a woman aged 40 to 50 with alopecia areata. Some clones in this sample may be carry-over from other donors' samples.

Ten or more counts support this clonotype. The CDR3 protein is CASSLFDANTEAFF. In nucleotides, the CDR3 is TGTGCCAGCAGTTTATTCGATGCGAACACTGAAGCTTTCTTT. The V gene is TRBV28, the J gene TRBJ1-1; the D is unclear. The germline V gene encodes CDR1 MDHEN and CDR2 SYDVKM. V shed 1 base and J shed 1 base, with 7 bases lying between them. The CDR3 length is 14 residues.

In the case of this clonotype: A much larger clonotype is one base distant, so this may be a read error. The chain uses TRBV20-1 and TRBJ2-3, with TRBD2 matching over 14 bases. Per the germline V gene, CDR1 is DFQATT and CDR2 is SNEGSKA (reference sequence). V was clipped by 4 bases and J by 0 bases; unmatched bases: 3. CDR3 length: 16 residues. Here the CDR3 DNA reads TGCAGTGCTACCGGGACTAGCGGGAGTAGCACAGATACGCAGTATTTT. Translation: CSATGTSGSSTDTQYF.

The rearrangement joins TRBV9 to TRBJ2-1, with D unclear. This CDR3 has 16 amino acids. With 3 bases removed from V and 0 bases from J, the gap between germline ends came to 13 bases. In germline, CDR1 is SGDLS, CDR2 YYNGEE. The CDR3 sequence is CASSATGRVSYNEQFF. The CDR3 DNA sequence: TGTGCCAGCAGCGCTACCGGGCGTGTCTCCTACAATGAGCAGTTCTTC.

This clonotype has only a few counts. This chain links TRBV7-9 with TRBJ2-5, with 13 nucleotides matching TRBD2. CDR3 length: 14 residues. Germline trimming cut 3 bases from V and 5 bases from J; bases unmatched to any gene: 0. CDR1 and CDR2 from the germline V gene are SEHNR and FQNEAQ (reference sequence). CDR3 DNA: TGTGCCAGCAGCTTGACTAGCGGGAGGGAGACCCAGTACTTC. This sequence encodes CASSLTSGRETQYF.

A few counts support this clonotype. The chain employs TRBV3-1 and TRBJ2-3, with a weak D call TRBD2 (5 bases). The CDR3 has 13 amino acids. Germline V lookup: CDR1 LGHDT, CDR2 YNNKEL (reference sequence). Trimming pared 3 bases from V and 8 bases from J, leaving 12 bases between. This CDR3 is CASSHTNEGTQYF. CDR3 nucleotide sequence: TGTGCCAGCAGCCATACTAATGAGGGTACGCAGTATTTT.

This clonotype was seen more than once but under ten times. The chain couples TRBV9 to TRBJ2-3; TRBD1 is a possible D gene (6 bases). The CDR3 consists of 12 residues. The V end was cut by 4 bases, the J end by 7 bases, with 10 bases between. Germline-derived CDR1 and CDR2 are SGDLS and YYNGEE. CDR3 bases: TGTGCCAGCAGCCCAGGACAGAATACGCAGTATTTT. Translated, it gives CASSPGQNTQYF.

This clonotype was counted a single time. Compared with germline, one end of the junction differs, possibly owing to a read error. The chain couples TRBV5-1 to TRBJ1-4, with D hard to call. Germline CDR1 SGHRS, CDR2 YFSETQ. The CDR3 spans 15 residues. CDR3 sequence reads: CTSSLGSGGNEKLFF. In DNA form, the CDR3 reads TGCACCAGCAGCTTGGGATCAGGAGGGAATGAAAAACTGTTTTTT.

This clonotype has just a few counts. The V gene is TRBV20-1, the J gene TRBJ2-7; D might be TRBD1 (6 bases). V lost 6 bases, J lost 3 bases, and 21 bases lay in between. The CDR3 totals 15 residues. Germline assignment: CDR1 DFQATT and CDR2 SNEGSKA (reference sequence). The CDR3 DNA sequence: TGCAGTGCGGGAAGTACAGGGTCGAACGGCTACGAGCAGTACTTC. This sequence encodes CSAGSTGSNGYEQYF.

In this sample, this clonotype turned up a few times. The rearrangement joins TRBV2 to TRBJ1-1; D remains unclear. Trimming pared 4 bases from V and 1 base from J, leaving 10 bases between. The CDR3 sequence is 14 residues long. Germline CDR1 SNHLY, CDR2 FYNNEI. In nucleotides, the CDR3 is TGTGCCAGCAGTGGGGCTTCGTGGAACACTGAAGCTTTCTTT. It translates to CASSGASWNTEAFF.

This clonotype was observed many times. The V gene is TRBV29-1, the J gene TRBJ2-7; D gene ambiguous. V lost 3 bases and J lost 3, with 12 bases in between. The CDR3 extends over 13 amino acids. Germline CDR1 and CDR2: SQVTM and ANQGSEA. CDR3 coding DNA: TGCAGCGTTGAGGGTCTTCCTGACTACGAGCAGTACTTC. Translating it yields CSVEGLPDYEQYF.

In its sample, this clonotype was seen a few times. The rearrangement links TRBV20-1 to TRBJ1-5, with no clear D. The V gene lost 3 bases and the J gene lost 0 bases, with 12 bases spanning the gap. Germline V gives CDR1 DFQATT, CDR2 SNEGSKA (reference sequence). This CDR3 has 15 amino acids. The CDR3 loop reads CSASQAHVSNQPQHF. Written as DNA, the CDR3 is TGCAGTGCTAGTCAGGCCCATGTTAGCAATCAGCCCCAGCATTTT.

The chain is built from TRBV7-3 and TRBJ2-7, with D unresolved. The V gene lost 7 bases and the J gene lost 6 bases, with 4 bases spanning the gap. This CDR3 has 9 residues. Looked up from germline, CDR1 is SGHTA and CDR2 is FQGTGA. The DNA for the CDR3 is TGTGCCAGCACCCTCGAGCAGTACTTC. It translates to CASTLEQYF.

J is TRBJ1-3 and V is TRBV29-1, with 7 bases fitting TRBD1. Germline trimming cut 6 bases from V and 1 base from J; bases unmatched to any gene: 12. Germline CDR1 and CDR2: SQVTM and ANQGSEA. This CDR3 region has 16 residues. The CDR3 reads CSVPRGGGSSGNTIYF. CDR3 DNA sequence: TGCAGCGTGCCCAGGGGGGGAGGTTCGTCTGGAAACACCATATATTTT.

This clonotype appeared a few times. The chain recombines TRBV28 with TRBJ2-7; D is unresolved. The CDR3 totals 15 residues. In germline, CDR1 is MDHEN, CDR2 SYDVKM. The V end lost 3 bases, the J end lost 7 bases, and 19 bases lay between the germline ends. CDR3 residues: CASSLATRALGEQYF. The DNA of the CDR3 is TGTGCCAGCAGTTTGGCAACGAGAGCCTTGGGGGAGCAGTACTTC.

The V call is TRBV5-6, the J call TRBJ2-1, with 9 bases lining up with TRBD2. J was trimmed by 9 bases and V by 1 base; bases with no gene match: 11. The length of the CDR3 is 16 residues. CDR1 and CDR2 from the germline V gene are SGHDT and YYEEEE. CDR3 sequence: CASSLYWGGRAAEQFF. CDR3 coding DNA: TGTGCCAGCAGCTTGTACTGGGGCGGGAGGGCCGCTGAGCAGTTCTTC.

This clonotype was detected only a few times. The chain has TRBV9 and TRBJ2-3; no clear D. V lost 0 bases, J lost 4 bases, and 9 bases lay in between. The CDR3 length is 14 residues. Looked up from germline, CDR1 is SGDLS and CDR2 is YYNGEE. CDR3 nucleotide sequence: TGTGCCAGCAGCGTAGGGTCAGGACCAGATACGCAGTATTTT. As protein: CASSVGSGPDTQYF.

A few counts support this clonotype. The genes are TRBV7-2 and TRBJ2-1; possibly TRBD2 for D (7 bases). Germline V gene sequence: CDR1 SGHTA, CDR2 FQGNSA. The germline V and J ends were trimmed by 1 base and 7 bases, with 14 bases remaining between them. The CDR3 has 15 residues. CDR3 region: CASSLVAGAKNEQFF. CDR3 sequence (DNA): TGTGCCAGCAGCTTAGTGGCGGGGGCGAAGAATGAGCAGTTCTTC.

This clonotype was counted only a few times. This chain uses TRBV28 with TRBJ1-5; D call uncertain. The CDR3 spans 13 residues. The V and J ends lost 11 bases and 7 bases respectively, with 18 bases between them. Germline V lookup: CDR1 MDHEN, CDR2 SYDVKM. The CDR3 region has the DNA TGTGCCTGCCACCGCGGCACAGAGCAGCCCCAGCATTTT. Protein: CACHRGTEQPQHF.

This clonotype appeared a few times. The genes are TRBV10-3 and TRBJ2-3; TRBD2 matches 9 bases. This CDR3 is 13 amino acids long. Germline V gives CDR1 ENHRY, CDR2 SYGVKD. Losses at the gene ends were 7 bases for V and 5 bases for J; bases not matched to a gene: 4. The DNA for the CDR3 is TGTGCCATCACTAGCGGGACCGGAGATACGCAGTATTTT. Its protein is CAITSGTGDTQYF.

This clonotype has more than one count but fewer than ten. The chain employs TRBV6-2 or TRBV6-3 and TRBJ2-5; tentatively, D is TRBD1 (6 bases). This CDR3 comprises 15 residues. Per the germline V gene, CDR1 is MNHEY and CDR2 is SVGEGT. V lost 4 bases, J lost 5 bases, and 17 bases lay in between. The CDR3 spells CASSSQQGNTETQYF. CDR3 nucleotides: TGTGCCAGCAGTTCCCAACAGGGTAACACTGAGACCCAGTACTTC.

For this clonotype: Just one base apart from a much larger clone, this may be a read error. V and J are TRBV27 and TRBJ2-1; 9 bases line up with TRBD2. Germline V gene sequence: CDR1 MNHEY, CDR2 SMNVEV (reference sequence). The CDR3 runs 18 residues. CDR3 DNA: TGTGCCAGCGGTTTTGGGGGGGAGGGGACTAGCAGACACAATGAGCAGTTCTTC. Translation gives CASGFGGEGTSRHNEQFF.

This clonotype was observed a few times. The chain has TRBV28 and TRBJ2-3; possibly TRBD1 or TRBD2 for D (5 bases each). Germline V gene data show CDR1 as MDHEN and CDR2 as SYDVKM. Deletions cut 6 bases from V and 6 bases from J, with 10 bases between. The CDR3 runs 12 residues. CDR3 sequence (DNA): TGTGCCAGCAGCGGGGCCATGGATACGCAGTATTTT. Encoded protein: CASSGAMDTQYF.

This rearrangement joins TRBV7-9 to TRBJ1-4, with D maybe TRBD1 (6 bases). This CDR3 has 13 amino acids. V was trimmed by 3 bases and J by 6 bases, leaving 8 bases between them. Per germline, CDR1 SEHNR and CDR2 FQNEAQ (reference sequence). CDR3 loop: CASSLGAHEKLFF. CDR3 DNA: TGTGCCAGCAGCTTGGGGGCGCATGAAAAACTGTTTTTT.

The rearrangement joins TRBV7-2 to TRBJ2-3; TRBD1 or TRBD2 may be the D gene (7 bases each). Germline-derived CDR1 and CDR2 are SGHTA and FQGNSA. V lost 7 bases and J 6 bases, leaving 17 bases between the germline ends. The CDR3 is 14 amino acids. In DNA, the CDR3 is TGTGCCAGCAAGGCAGGGGGGGGGTCCGATACGCAGTATTTT. Translating gives CASKAGGGSDTQYF.

There are a few counts of this clonotype. The rearrangement uses TRBV30 and TRBJ1-1, with D maybe TRBD1 (6 bases). The CDR3 totals 13 residues. Between the trimmed V and J ends, which lost 1 base and 6 bases, there was a span of 12 bases. Germline V CDR1 and CDR2: GTSNPN, SVGIG (reference sequence). DNA for the CDR3: TGTGCCTGGAGTGCGATGAGGGGGGCTGAAGCTTTCTTT. Its protein is CAWSAMRGAEAFF.

In this sample, this clonotype turned up a few times. CDR3: CASIDAGRQFF. For the CDR3, the DNA is TGTGCCAGCATTGATGCTGGAAGGCAGTTCTTC. This rearrangement joins TRBV6-2 or TRBV6-3 to TRBJ2-1, with D unresolved. Germline V lookup: CDR1 MNHEY, CDR2 SVGEGT. The CDR3 loop spans 11 amino acids. V gave up 7 bases and J gave up 12 bases, with 13 bases separating them.

This rearrangement joins TRBV6-1 to TRBJ1-6, with D possibly being TRBD1 (6 bases). Germline assignment: CDR1 MNHNS and CDR2 SASEGT. The CDR3 has 15 amino acids. The germline V and J ends were trimmed by 3 bases and 7 bases, with 13 bases remaining between them. The CDR3 region is CASSEIWTVNSPLHF. The CDR3 DNA reads TGTGCCAGCAGTGAGATTTGGACAGTAAATTCACCCCTCCACTTT.